This T cell receptor (beta chain) is from a study of regulatory T cells in long-lasting Graves disease. Time point described: newly diagnosed GD, antithyroid drugs for less than 3 months. PBMC-derived RNA was used for the TCR library. The germline V gene has CDR1 LGHDT and CDR2 YNNKEL (reference sequence). Between the trimmed V and J ends, which lost 0 bases and 8 bases, there was a span of 10 bases. CDR3 length: 14 residues. Construction of TCR beta libraries relied on iRepertoire HTBI primers and on Arm-PCR targeting CDR3 regions. As originally analysed: Sequenced samples collectively carried around 60 TRBV and 14 TRBJ segments. MiXCR, run by TCRdb on the multiplex PCR reads, gives a single entry per CDR3 protein. The authors' filters were not applied to this entry. The table lists over 200,000 distinct CDR3 sequences, about 18% of them singletons. In its sample, this clonotype was seen many times.

This same sample was also taken into another study, of T cells in Graves' hyperthyroidism and ophthalmopathy. This second study notes: First-round RT-PCR with HTBI primers amplified the TCR CDR3 region. Median prediction lead before ophthalmopathy onset was roughly 6 months with the model.

V is TRBV3-1 and J is TRBJ1-4; a weak D match, TRBD1 (6 bases). The source material was peripheral blood mononuclear cells (PBMCs), sampled at new diagnosis, from a patient treated with antithyroid drugs. The receptor comes from a woman aged 25 to 39 with Graves disease. CDR3 sequence (DNA): TGTGCCAGCAGCCAAGAGGGGGCTAGAGAAAAACTGTTTTTT. It translates to CASSQEGAREKLFF.